This T cell receptor (beta chain) was found in a study of response to subunit inactivated influenza vaccine. The V segment lost 6 bases and the J segment 1 base; nucleotides outside the gene matches: 3. In germline, CDR1 is ENHRY, CDR2 SYGVKD. There are 14 residues in the CDR3. TCRdb re-analysed the RT-PCR reads in MiXCR, keeping a single row per CDR3 protein. The sample records roughly 650,000 distinct CDR3 sequences, 12% to 15% being singletons. Findings of the study overall: Researchers suggested that each seasonal influenza vaccination recruits few new T cells.

This clonotype came up a few times. Its antigen is not known. This clonotype was obtained from a man in his fifties who received an inactivated influenza vaccine. This chain uses TRBV10-3 with TRBJ2-3; 8 bases map to TRBD1. The specimen was PBMCs from blood, collected less than 15 days before vaccination. CDR3 region: CAISVTGGTDTQYF. As DNA, the CDR3 is TGTGCCATCAGCGTGACAGGGGGCACAGATACGCAGTATTTT.